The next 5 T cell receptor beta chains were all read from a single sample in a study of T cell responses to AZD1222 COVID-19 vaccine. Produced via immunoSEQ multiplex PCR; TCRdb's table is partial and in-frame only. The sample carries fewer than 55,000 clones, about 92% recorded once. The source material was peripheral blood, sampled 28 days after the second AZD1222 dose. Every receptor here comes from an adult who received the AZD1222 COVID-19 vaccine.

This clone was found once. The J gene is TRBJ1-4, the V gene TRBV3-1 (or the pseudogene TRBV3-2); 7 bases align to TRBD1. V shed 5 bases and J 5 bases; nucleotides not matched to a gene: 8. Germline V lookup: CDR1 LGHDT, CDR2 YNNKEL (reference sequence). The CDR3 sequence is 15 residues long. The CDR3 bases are TGTGCCAGCAGCTTCCACAGGGGAGGCAATGAAAAACTGTTTTTT. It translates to CASSFHRGGNEKLFF.

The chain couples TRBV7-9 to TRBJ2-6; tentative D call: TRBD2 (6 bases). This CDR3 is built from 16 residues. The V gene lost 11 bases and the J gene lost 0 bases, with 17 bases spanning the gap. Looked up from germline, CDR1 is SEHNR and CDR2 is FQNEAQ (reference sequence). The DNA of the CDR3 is TGTGCCGGCTCGCGGGCGGGAACCTCTGGGGCCAACGTCCTGACTTTC. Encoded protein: CAGSRAGTSGANVLTF.

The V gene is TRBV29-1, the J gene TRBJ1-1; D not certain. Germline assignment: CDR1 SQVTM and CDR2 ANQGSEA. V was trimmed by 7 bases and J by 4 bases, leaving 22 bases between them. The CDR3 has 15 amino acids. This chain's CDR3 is CSARFQAQASTEAFF. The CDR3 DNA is TGCAGCGCCCGGTTCCAGGCTCAAGCGAGCACTGAAGCTTTCTTT.

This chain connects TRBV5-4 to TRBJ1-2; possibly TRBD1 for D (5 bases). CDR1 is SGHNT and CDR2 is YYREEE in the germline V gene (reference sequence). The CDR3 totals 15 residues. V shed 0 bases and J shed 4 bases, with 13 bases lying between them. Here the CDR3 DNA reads TGTGCCAGCAGCTTGGGAGGGGTCGGGACCTATGGCTACACCTTC. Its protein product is CASSLGGVGTYGYTF.

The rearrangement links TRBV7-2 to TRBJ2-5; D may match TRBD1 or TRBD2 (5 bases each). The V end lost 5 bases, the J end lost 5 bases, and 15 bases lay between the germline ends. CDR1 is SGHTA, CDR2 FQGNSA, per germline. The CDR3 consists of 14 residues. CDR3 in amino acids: CASSRMGVGETQYF. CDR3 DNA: TGTGCCAGCAGCCGCATGGGGGTGGGGGAGACCCAGTACTTC.